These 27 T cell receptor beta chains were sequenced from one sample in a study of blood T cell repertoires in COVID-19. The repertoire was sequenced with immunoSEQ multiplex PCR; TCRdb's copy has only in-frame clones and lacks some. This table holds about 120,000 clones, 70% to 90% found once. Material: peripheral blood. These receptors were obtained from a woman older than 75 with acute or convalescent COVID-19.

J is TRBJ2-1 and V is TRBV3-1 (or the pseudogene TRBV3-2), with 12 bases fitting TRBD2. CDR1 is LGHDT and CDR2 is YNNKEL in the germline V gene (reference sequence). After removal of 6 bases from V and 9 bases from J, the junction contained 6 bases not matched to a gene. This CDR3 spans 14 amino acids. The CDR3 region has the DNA TGTGCCAGCAGTTCGACTAGCGGGGGTGGTGAGCAGTTCTTC. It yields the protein CASSSTSGGGEQFF.

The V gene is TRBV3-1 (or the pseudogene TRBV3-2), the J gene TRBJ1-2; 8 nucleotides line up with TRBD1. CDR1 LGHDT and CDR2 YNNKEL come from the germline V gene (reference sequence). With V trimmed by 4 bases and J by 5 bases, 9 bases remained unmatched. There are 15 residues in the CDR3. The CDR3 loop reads CASSPTFDRGYGYTF. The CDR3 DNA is TGTGCCAGCAGCCCAACATTTGACAGGGGTTATGGCTACACCTTC.

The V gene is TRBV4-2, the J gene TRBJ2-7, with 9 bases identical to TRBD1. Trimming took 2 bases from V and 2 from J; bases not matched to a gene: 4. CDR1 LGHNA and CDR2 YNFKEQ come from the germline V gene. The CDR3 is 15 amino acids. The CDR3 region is CASSQSDRGPYEQYF. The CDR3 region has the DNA TGTGCCAGCAGCCAATCGGACAGGGGACCCTACGAGCAGTACTTC.

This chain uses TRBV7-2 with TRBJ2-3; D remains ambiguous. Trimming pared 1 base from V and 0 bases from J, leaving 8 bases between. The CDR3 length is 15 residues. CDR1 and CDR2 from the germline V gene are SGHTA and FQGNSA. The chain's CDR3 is CASSLGRASTDTQYF. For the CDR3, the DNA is TGTGCCAGCAGCTTAGGGAGAGCTAGCACAGATACGCAGTATTTT.

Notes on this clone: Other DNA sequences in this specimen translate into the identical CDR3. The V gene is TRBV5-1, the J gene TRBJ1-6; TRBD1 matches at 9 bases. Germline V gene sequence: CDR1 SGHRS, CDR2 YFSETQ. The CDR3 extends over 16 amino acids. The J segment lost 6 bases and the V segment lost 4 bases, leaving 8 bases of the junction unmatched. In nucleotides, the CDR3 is TGCGCCAGCAGCCCAGAACAGGGGGCCAGTAATTCACCCCTCCACTTT. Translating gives CASSPEQGASNSPLHF.

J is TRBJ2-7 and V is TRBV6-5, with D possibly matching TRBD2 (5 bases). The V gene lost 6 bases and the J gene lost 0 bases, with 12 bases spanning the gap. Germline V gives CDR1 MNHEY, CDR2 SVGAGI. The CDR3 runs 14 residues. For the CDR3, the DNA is TGTGCCAGCAGGGAGGTCGCGAGCTCCTACGAGCAGTACTTC. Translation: CASREVASSYEQYF.

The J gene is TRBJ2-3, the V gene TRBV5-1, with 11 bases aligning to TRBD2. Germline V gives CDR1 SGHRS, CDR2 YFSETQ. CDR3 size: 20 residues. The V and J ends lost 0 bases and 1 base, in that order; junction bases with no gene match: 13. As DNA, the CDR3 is TGCGCCAGCAGCTTGGCTAGACTAGCGGGATATTTCTCTGGCACAGATACGCAGTATTTT. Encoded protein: CASSLARLAGYFSGTDTQYF.

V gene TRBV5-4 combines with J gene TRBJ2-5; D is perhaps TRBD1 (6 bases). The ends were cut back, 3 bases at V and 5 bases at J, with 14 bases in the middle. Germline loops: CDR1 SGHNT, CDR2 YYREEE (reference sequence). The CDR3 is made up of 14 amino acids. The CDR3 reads CASSSAGVKETQYF. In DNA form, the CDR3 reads TGTGCCAGCAGCTCGGCAGGGGTTAAGGAGACCCAGTACTTC.

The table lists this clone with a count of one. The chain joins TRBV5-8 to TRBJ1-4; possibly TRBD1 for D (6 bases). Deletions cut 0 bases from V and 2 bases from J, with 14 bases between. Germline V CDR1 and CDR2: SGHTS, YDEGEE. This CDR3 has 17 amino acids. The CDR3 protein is CASSLGGGGGTNEKLFF. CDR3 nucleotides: TGTGCCAGCAGCTTGGGAGGCGGCGGGGGCACTAATGAAAAACTGTTTTTT.

The CDR3 DNA reads as TGTGCCAGTAGTATGGGGCAGGGGGCGCCCCTTAACTATGGCTACACCTTC. Amino acids: CASSMGQGAPLNYGYTF. The chain recombines TRBV19 with TRBJ1-2, with 8 nucleotides matching TRBD1. After removal of 3 bases from V and 1 base from J, the junction contained 10 bases not matched to a gene. CDR1 and CDR2 (germline): LNHDA, SQIVND (reference sequence). This CDR3 has 17 residues.

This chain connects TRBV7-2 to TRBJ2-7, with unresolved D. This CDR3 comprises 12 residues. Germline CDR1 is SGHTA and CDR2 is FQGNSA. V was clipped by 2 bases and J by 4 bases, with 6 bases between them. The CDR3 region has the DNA TGTGCCAGCAGCTTATATCTATACGAGCAGTACTTC. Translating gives CASSLYLYEQYF.

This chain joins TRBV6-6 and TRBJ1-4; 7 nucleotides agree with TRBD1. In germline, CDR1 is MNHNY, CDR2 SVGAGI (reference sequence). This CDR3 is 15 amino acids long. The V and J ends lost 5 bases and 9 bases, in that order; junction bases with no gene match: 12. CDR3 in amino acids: CASSTRGTETKKLFF. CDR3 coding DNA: TGTGCCAGCAGTACCCGGGGGACAGAAACTAAAAAACTGTTTTTT.

CDR3 region: CASSIRLFTDTQYF. CDR3 bases: TGTGCCAGTAGTATTCGACTTTTCACAGATACGCAGTATTTT. The chain has TRBV19 and TRBJ2-3; D unresolved. Trimming took 3 bases from V and 2 from J, leaving 9 bases between them. The CDR3 is 14 amino acids. Per the germline V gene, CDR1 is LNHDA and CDR2 is SQIVND (reference sequence).

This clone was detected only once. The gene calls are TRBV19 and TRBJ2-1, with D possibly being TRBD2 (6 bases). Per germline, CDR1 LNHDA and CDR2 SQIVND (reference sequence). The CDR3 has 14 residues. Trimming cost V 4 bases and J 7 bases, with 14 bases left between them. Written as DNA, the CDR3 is TGTGCCAGTAGTAGCCTCGGGAGTACGAATGAGCAGTTCTTC. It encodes CASSSLGSTNEQFF.

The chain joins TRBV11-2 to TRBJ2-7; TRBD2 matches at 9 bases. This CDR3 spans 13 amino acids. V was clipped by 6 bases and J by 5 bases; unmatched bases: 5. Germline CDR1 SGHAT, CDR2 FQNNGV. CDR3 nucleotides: TGTGCCAGCAGTCCCGGGACTAGCAACGAGCAGTACTTC. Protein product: CASSPGTSNEQYF.

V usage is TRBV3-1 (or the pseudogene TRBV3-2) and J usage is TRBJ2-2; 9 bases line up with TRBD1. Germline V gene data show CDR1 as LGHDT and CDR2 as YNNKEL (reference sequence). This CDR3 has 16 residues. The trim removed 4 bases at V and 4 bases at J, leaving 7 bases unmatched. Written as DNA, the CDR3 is TGTGCCAGCAGCCTTCGACGACAGGGGGGCACCGGGGAGCTGTTTTTT. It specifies CASSLRRQGGTGELFF.

The CDR3 sequence: CASRQTGTYEQYF. The CDR3 DNA reads as TGTGCCAGCAGACAAACAGGTACCTACGAGCAGTACTTC. The V gene is TRBV2, the J gene TRBJ2-7; tentatively, D is TRBD1 (5 bases). Germline CDR1 is SNHLY and CDR2 is FYNNEI. V lost 6 bases and J lost 2, with 11 bases in between. This CDR3 is 13 amino acids long.

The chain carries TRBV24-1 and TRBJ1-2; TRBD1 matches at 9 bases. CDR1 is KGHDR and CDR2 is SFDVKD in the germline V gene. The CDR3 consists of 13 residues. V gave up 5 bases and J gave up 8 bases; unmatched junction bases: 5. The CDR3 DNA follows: TGTGCCACCAGTGGCCGGGACAGGGAAGGCTACACCTTC. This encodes CATSGRDREGYTF.

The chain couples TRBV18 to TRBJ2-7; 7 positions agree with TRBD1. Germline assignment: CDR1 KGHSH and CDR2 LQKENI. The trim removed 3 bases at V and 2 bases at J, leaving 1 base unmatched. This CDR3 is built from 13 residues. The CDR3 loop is CASSPGQTYEQYF. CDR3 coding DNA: TGTGCCAGCTCACCGGGACAGACCTACGAGCAGTACTTC. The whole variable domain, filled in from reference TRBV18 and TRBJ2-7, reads NAGVMQNPRHLVRRRGQEARLRCSPMKGHSHVYWYRQLPEEGLKFMVYLQKENIIDESGMPKERFSAEFPKEGPSILRIQQVVRGDSAAYFCASSPGQTYEQYFGPGTRLTVT.

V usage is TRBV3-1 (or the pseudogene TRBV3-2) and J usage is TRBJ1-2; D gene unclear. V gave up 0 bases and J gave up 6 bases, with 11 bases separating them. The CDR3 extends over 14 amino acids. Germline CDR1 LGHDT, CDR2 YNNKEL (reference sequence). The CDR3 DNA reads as TGTGCCAGCAGCCAAGACTCGGCAGCGAATGGCTACACCTTC. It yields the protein CASSQDSAANGYTF.

CDR3 coding DNA: TGTGCCAGCTCCCTCGACCAGGTCCTCAACAATGGCTACACCTTC. Translating gives CASSLDQVLNNGYTF. The chain links TRBV18 to TRBJ1-2; D uncertain. This CDR3 spans 15 amino acids. With 6 bases removed from V and 6 bases from J, the gap between germline ends came to 20 bases. Per germline, CDR1 KGHSH and CDR2 LQKENI.

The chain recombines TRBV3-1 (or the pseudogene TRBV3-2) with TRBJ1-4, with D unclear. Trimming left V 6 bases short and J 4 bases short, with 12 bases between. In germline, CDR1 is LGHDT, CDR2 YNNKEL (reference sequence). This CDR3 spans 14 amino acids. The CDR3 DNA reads TGTGCCAGCAGTCGAGGAGGTCTTAATGAAAAACTGTTTTTT. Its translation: CASSRGGLNEKLFF.

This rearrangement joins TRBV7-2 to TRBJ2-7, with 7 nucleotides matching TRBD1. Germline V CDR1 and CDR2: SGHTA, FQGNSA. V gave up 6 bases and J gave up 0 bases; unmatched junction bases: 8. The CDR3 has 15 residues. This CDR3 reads CASSPQGQSSYEQYF. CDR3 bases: TGTGCCAGCAGTCCCCAGGGACAGAGCTCCTACGAGCAGTACTTC.

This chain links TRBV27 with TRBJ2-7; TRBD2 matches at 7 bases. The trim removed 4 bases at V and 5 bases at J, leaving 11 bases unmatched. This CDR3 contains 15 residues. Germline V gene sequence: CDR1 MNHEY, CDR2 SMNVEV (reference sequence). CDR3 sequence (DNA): TGTGCCAGCAGTTCCGCCTCCGCGGGAGCTCACGAGCAGTACTTC. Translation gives CASSSASAGAHEQYF.

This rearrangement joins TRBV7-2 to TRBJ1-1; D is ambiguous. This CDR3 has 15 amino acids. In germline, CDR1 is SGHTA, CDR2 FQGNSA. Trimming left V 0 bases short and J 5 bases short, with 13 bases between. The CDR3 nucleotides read TGTGCCAGCAGCTTAGCGGAGGCACTTGGGACTGAAGCTTTCTTT. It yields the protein CASSLAEALGTEAFF. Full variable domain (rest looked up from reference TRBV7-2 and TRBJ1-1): GAGVSQSPSNKVTEKGKDVELRCDPISGHTALYWYRQSLGQGLEFLIYFQGNSAPDKSGLPSDRFSAERTGGSVSTLTIQRTQQEDSAVYLCASSLAEALGTEAFFGQGTRLTVV.

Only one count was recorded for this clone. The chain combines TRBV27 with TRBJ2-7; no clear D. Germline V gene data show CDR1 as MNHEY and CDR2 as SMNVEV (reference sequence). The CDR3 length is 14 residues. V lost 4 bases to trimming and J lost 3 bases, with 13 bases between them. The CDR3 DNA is TGTGCCAGCAGTTCTACTCGACTGGGCTACGAGCAGTACTTC. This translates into CASSSTRLGYEQYF.

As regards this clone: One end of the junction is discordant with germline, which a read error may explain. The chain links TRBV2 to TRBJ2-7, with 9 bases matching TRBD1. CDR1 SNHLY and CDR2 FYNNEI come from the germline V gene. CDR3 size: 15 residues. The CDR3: CATLRSGTGIRGDLF. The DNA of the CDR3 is TGTGCCACCCTAAGAAGCGGGACAGGGATACGGGGCGATCTCTTC. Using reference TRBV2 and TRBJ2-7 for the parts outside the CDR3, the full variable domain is EPEVTQTPSHQVTQMGQEVILRCVPISNHLYFYWYRQILGQKVEFLVSFYNNEISEKSEIFDDQFSVERPDGSNFTLKIRSTKLEDSAMYFCATLRSGTGIRGDLFGPGTRLTVT.